The clone carrying this T cell receptor beta chain was detected only a few times. What it binds is unknown. The data originate from a study of radiation and T cells in renal cell carcinoma. General study findings and limits: Compared with controls, irradiated tumors had more, larger dominant CDR3 motifs. Only small tumor regions of about 0.97 g were sampled.

With 4 bases clipped from V and 8 bases from J, the junction kept 19 bases outside the gene matches. Looked up from germline, CDR1 is SGHDT and CDR2 is YYEEEE. The CDR3 length is 18 residues. Noted treatment: treatment-naive control, cytoreductive nephrectomy. Treatment-naive patients without radiation supplied the control tumors at nephrectomy. Sequenced control tumors were from about a dozen males and 4 females, median age about 50. The protocol was immunoSEQ multiplex PCR, while the TCRdb copy is restricted to in-frame clones and leaves out a portion. The sample comprises 14,000 to 15,000 clones, roughly 60% of which are singletons, and approximately 15% rests with the top ten.

The chain uses TRBV5-6 and TRBJ1-4; TRBD1 aligns across 8 bases. This material consisted of tumor tissue, taken from a patient whose treatment was nephrectomy without radiotherapy. The sequence came from a man aged 55 to 70 with renal cell carcinoma. The CDR3 DNA reads TGTGCCAGCAGCACTTCCACAGGGGGGGCGTGGCTCTCGGAAAAACTGTTTTTT. Residues: CASSTSTGGAWLSEKLFF.